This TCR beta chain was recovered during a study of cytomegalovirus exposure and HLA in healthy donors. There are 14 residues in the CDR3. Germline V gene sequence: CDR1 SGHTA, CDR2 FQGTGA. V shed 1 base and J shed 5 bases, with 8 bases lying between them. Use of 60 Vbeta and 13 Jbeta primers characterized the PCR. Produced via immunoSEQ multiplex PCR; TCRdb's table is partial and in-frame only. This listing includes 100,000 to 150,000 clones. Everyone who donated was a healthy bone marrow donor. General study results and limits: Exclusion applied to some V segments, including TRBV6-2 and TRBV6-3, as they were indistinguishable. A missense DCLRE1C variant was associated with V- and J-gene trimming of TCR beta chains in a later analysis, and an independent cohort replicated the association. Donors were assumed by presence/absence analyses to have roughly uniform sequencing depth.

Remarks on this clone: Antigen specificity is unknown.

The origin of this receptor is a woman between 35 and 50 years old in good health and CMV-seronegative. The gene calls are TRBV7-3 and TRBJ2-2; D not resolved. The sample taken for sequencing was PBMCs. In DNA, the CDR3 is TGTGCCAGCAGCTTAATTTCGCAGACCGGGGAGCTGTTTTTT. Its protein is CASSLISQTGELFF. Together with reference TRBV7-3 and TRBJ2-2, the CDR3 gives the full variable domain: GAGVSQTPSNKVTEKGKYVELRCDPISGHTALYWYRQSLGQGPEFLIYFQGTGAADDSGLPNDRFFAVRPEGSVSTLKIQRTERGDSAVYLCASSLISQTGELFFGEGSRLTVL.